This T cell receptor beta chain appears in the sequencing data of a study of control samples from healthy donors and cancer patients. The length of the CDR3 is 15 residues. Trimming took 2 bases from V and 7 from J; bases not matched to a gene: 7. Germline-derived CDR1 and CDR2 are MNHEY and SMNVEV (reference sequence). Repertoires were generated with immunoSEQ multiplex PCR, while TCRdb's copy carries only in-frame clones and drops some. The sample consists of about 170,000 clones, around 91% of them appearing once. The V and J genes are TRBV27 and TRBJ2-5, with 10 bases fitting TRBD1. This sequence originates from a woman in her 30s in good health. Sequencing was carried out using blood. The DNA of the CDR3 is TGTGCCAGCAGTTTACGCCTGGGACAGGGGTTGACCCAGTACTTC. It specifies CASSLRLGQGLTQYF.